The following is a T cell receptor (beta chain) sequence with its context. The protocol was immunoSEQ multiplex PCR, while the TCRdb copy is restricted to in-frame clones and leaves out a portion. Altogether under 70,000 clones are present, just over 85% being singletons, with the ten largest covering roughly 8.6%. The sample comes from a study of OX40 agonist ivuxolimab in advanced cancers. Germline V CDR1 and CDR2: SGHRS, YFSETQ. The CDR3 is 15 residues long. Trimming cost V 4 bases and J 1 base, with 14 bases left between them. This clonotype was obtained from an adult with an advanced solid tumor such as melanoma, head and neck, liver or kidney cancer. The rearrangement uses TRBV5-1 and TRBJ2-5; D may be TRBD1 (5 bases). The material sequenced was CD4+ or CD8+ T cells sorted from blood, taken in a trial of the OX40 agonist ivuxolimab. Here the CDR3 DNA reads TGCGCCAGCAGCATCCAGGGCTCCAGCCAAGAGACCCAGTACTTC. This translates into CASSIQGSSQETQYF.